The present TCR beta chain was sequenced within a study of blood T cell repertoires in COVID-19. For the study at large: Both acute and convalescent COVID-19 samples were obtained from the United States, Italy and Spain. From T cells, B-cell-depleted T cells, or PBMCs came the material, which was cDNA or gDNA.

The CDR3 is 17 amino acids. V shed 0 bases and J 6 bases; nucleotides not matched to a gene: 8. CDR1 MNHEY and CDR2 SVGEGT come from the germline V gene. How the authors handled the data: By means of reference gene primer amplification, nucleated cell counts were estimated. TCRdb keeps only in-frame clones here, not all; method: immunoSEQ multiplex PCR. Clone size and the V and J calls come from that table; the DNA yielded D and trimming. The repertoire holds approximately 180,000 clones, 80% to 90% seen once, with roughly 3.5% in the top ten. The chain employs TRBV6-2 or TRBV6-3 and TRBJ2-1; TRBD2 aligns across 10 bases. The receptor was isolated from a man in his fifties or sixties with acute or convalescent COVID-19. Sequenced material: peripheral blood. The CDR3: CASSYSGRAGGSNEQFF. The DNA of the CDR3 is TGTGCCAGCAGTTACTCGGGACGAGCGGGAGGGTCCAATGAGCAGTTCTTC.